The T cell receptor beta chain under discussion was sequenced for a study of T-cell reconstitution after alpha-beta-depleted transplantation in children (dated by TCRdb to about 2016). About the study as a whole: Using TCR repertoire profiling, the study followed T-cell immune reconstitution in a quantitative way in children after TCRalphabeta/CD19-depleted allogeneic hematopoietic cell transplantation. Overall study results and their limits: Over subsequent months, a decline in hyperexpanded clone frequencies was noted, and after one year, T-cell counts and TCRbeta diversity were mostly ascribed to newly produced T cells. About two months after transplant, the apparently early recovery of alphabetaT-cell counts reportedly depended on just several hundred clones that had expanded rapidly and came from non-depleted graft cells. In some patients, the high TCRbeta diversity seen at day 60 was put down to recipient T cells and intrathymic progenitors that had survived conditioning.

Sequences SGHKS (CDR1) and YYEKEE (CDR2) are obtained from the germline V gene (reference sequence). Trimming accounts for 0 bases at V and 2 bases at J, while the number of junction bases matched to no gene is 6. The CDR3, cysteine through phenylalanine, is 16 amino acids long. Only CDR3 DNA remains: 48 bases, in frame from the first base. The library was prepared using PCR. Sequenced on an Illumina HiSeq 2500. TCR library preparation used molecular barcoding, with unique molecular identifiers applied to normalize quantification of the TCRbeta repertoire. TCRdb handled the public reads itself, with Q25 trimming in fastp and clone calling in MiXCR, and kept productive beta chains. Rows are unified per CDR3 protein, each entry keeping the most common DNA and genes. This sample holds 300,000 to 400,000 distinct CDR3 sequences; approximately 23% were observed only once. The ten most abundant clones make up roughly 9.7% of the sample.

About this clonotype itself: Its antigen remains unidentified. No quality values exist for individual bases; no much larger clone is one base distant.

In light of the paper, this sample's treatment or condition label describes: allogeneic hematopoietic cell transplantation with graft depleted of TCRalphabeta T cells and CD19 B cells. The transplant recipients were children given TCRalphabeta/CD19-depleted allogeneic hematopoietic cell grafts. This specimen consisted of PBMCs, mostly from graft donor cells, obtained 180 days after TCRalphabeta/CD19-depleted stem cell transplant. The rearrangement combines TRBV5-5 with TRBJ2-3; 7 of the junction bases match TRBD1. This clonotype was sampled from a male patient younger than 18 who had a stem cell transplant for acute lymphoblastic leukemia, so the T cells may come from the graft donor. The CDR3 protein: CASSLEGALATDTQYF. The sequenced DNA is TGTGCCAGCAGCTTGGAGGGGGCTCTGGCCACAGATACGCAGTATTTT.